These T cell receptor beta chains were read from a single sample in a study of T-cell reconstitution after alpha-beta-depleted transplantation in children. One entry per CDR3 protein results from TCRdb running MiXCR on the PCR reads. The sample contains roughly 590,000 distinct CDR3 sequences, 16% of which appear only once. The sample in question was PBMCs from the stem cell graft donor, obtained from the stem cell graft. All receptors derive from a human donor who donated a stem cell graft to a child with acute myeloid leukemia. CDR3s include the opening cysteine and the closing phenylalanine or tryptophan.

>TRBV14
CASSQVGEQFF
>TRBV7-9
CASSLERGGYSNQPQHF
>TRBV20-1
CSAERLGQPQHF
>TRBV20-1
CSAPEGLGNQPQHF
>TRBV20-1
CSASGGGSYNEQFF
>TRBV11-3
CASSARMADTQYF
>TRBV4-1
CASSRAGGEGSEQFF
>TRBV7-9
CASSSGRGTEAFF
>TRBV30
CAWSVFGDSYNSPLHF
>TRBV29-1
CSVEHNYNEQFF
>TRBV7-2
CASSSSDRNTEAFF
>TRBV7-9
CASGPTGSGNTIYF
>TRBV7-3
CASSNQGQGIYNEQFF
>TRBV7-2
CASSLAQNNEQFF
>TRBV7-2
CASSLGGSRGTDTQYF
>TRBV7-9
CASSLAEGGDTGELFF
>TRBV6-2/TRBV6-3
CASSRDGTGNTEAFF
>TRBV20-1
CSARVGREDEAFF
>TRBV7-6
CASSPLGGLDEQYF
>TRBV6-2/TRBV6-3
CASSPRGAGYYNEQFF
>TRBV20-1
CSARTRDRPYSSNYEQYF
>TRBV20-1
CSARDSTGPTNTGELFF
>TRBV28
CASSLVGLRDEQFF
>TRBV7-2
CASSLVWPENTEAFF
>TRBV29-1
CSVGTGEGTEAFF
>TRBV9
CASSVARNRATQYF
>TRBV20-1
CSAPRGDSNQPQHF
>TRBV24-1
CATSAAFGPHNEQFF
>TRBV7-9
CASSLGVGDRNQPQHF
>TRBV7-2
CASSSDYQPYNEQFF
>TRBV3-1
CASSSTGDTEAFF
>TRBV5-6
CASSDTSSSGYTF
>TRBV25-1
CASSDWGLRGGYTF
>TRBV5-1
CASSAVQGGEKLFF
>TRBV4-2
CASSASQGSNQPQHF
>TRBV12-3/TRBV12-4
CASMLGGAYTGELFF
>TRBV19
CASSPGQIEQFF
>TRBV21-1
CASSAGQGGSYNEQFF
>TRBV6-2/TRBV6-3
CASGGRGYEQYF
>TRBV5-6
CASLGDTEAFF
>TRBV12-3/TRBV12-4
CASSWRSGQPQHF
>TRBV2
CASARRGGGRTDTQYF
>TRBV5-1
CASSRTDTDTQYF